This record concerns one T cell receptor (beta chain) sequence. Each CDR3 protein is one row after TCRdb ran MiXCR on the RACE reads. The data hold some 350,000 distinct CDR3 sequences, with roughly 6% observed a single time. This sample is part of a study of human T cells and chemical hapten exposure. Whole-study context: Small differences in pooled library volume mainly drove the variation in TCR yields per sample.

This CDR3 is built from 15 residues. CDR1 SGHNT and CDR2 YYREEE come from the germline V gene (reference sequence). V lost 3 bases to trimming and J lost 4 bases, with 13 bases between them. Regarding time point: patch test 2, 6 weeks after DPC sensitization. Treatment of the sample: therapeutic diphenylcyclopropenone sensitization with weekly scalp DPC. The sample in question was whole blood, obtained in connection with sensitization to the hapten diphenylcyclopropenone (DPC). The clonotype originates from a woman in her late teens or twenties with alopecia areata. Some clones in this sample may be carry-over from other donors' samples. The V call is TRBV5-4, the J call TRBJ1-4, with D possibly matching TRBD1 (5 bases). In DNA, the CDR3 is TGTGCCAGCAGCTCCGGACGGGGGGATAATGAAAAACTGTTTTTT. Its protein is CASSSGRGDNEKLFF.